These 13 T cell receptor beta chains originate from one sample sequenced in a study of siplizumab effects on memory and regulatory T cells. Libraries were prepared by immunoSEQ multiplex PCR; TCRdb keeps only in-frame clonotypes and omits some of them. This repertoire shows around 58,000 clones, roughly 83% found once; its top ten account for approximately 3.8%. The sequenced material came from memory CD4+ T cells sorted from blood. These receptors came from a human donor in good health.

The rearrangement joins TRBV5-8 to TRBJ2-5; D is possibly TRBD2 (5 bases). Germline CDR1 and CDR2: SGHTS and YDEGEE. V was pared by 4 bases and J by 6 bases, with 22 bases between. The CDR3 is 16 amino acids. CDR3 in amino acids: CASSHTTGNKAQTQYF. The CDR3 DNA is TGTGCCAGCAGCCATACTACCGGGAACAAGGCTCAGACCCAGTACTTC.

This chain connects TRBV5-6 to TRBJ2-5; unclear D gene. Per germline, CDR1 SGHDT and CDR2 YYEEEE. The V and J ends lost 2 bases and 4 bases respectively, with 12 bases between them. The CDR3 extends over 14 amino acids. DNA for the CDR3: TGTGCCAGCAGCTTAAGCGAGAGGTCAGAGACCCAGTACTTC. It yields the protein CASSLSERSETQYF.

This chain uses TRBV15 with TRBJ1-2; possibly TRBD1 for D (6 bases). Germline V CDR1 and CDR2: LNHNV, YYDKDF (reference sequence). There are 16 residues in the CDR3. V was shortened by 1 base and J by 4 bases, with 16 bases between the two germline ends. CDR3 coding DNA: TGTGCCACCAGCAGAGGACTGGGCGGACAGACCTATGGCTACACCTTC. This translates into CATSRGLGGQTYGYTF.

The V call is TRBV5-1, the J call TRBJ2-2; 7 bases align to TRBD1. CDR3 length: 15 residues. Germline CDR1 is SGHRS and CDR2 is YFSETQ. Trimming removed 0 bases from V and 6 bases from J; junction bases left unmatched: 5. As DNA, the CDR3 is TGCGCCAGCAGCTTGGGGACAGGAACCCCCGGGGAGCTGTTTTTT. This translates into CASSLGTGTPGELFF.

This rearrangement joins TRBV19 to TRBJ1-5; maybe TRBD1 (5 bases). V shed 7 bases and J shed 2 bases, with 21 bases lying between them. CDR3 length equals 17 residues. Germline CDR1 reads LNHDA; CDR2 reads SQIVND (reference sequence). The CDR3 is CASTQREGGDGNQPQHF. The DNA for the CDR3 is TGTGCCAGTACCCAGAGAGAGGGAGGGGATGGCAATCAGCCCCAGCATTTT.

For the CDR3, the DNA is TGTGCCAGCAGTGAGAGGGACATCGATTTCTACGAGCAGTACTTC. Protein: CASSERDIDFYEQYF. The gene calls are TRBV6-1 and TRBJ2-7; maybe TRBD1 (6 bases). Per the germline V gene, CDR1 is MNHNS and CDR2 is SASEGT. Trimming left V 3 bases short and J 3 bases short, with 15 bases between. There are 15 residues in the CDR3.

This clone appeared a few times. CDR3 DNA sequence: TGTGCCAGCAGTGGACTAGCGGGAGGGCCTGGCAATGAGCAGTTCTTC. This translates into CASSGLAGGPGNEQFF. The V gene is TRBV6-1, the J gene TRBJ2-1; 14 bases line up with TRBD2. Unmatched junction bases numbered 5, after V lost 4 bases and J lost 6 bases. Germline V gene sequence: CDR1 MNHNS, CDR2 SASEGT. The CDR3 is 16 residues long.

V and J are TRBV29-1 and TRBJ2-3; 9 nucleotides agree with TRBD2. The germline CDR1 and CDR2 sequences are SQVTM and ANQGSEA. CDR3 length: 14 residues. V lost 4 bases to trimming and J lost 7 bases; unmatched junction nucleotides: 9. The CDR3 region has the DNA TGCAGCGTTGCCCCGGGACTAGCTGCTAATACGCAGTATTTT. Encoded protein: CSVAPGLAANTQYF.

The chain uses TRBV27 and TRBJ1-2; D not resolved. CDR3 length: 14 amino acids. Between the trimmed V and J ends, which lost 5 bases and 3 bases, there was a span of 13 bases. Per the germline V gene, CDR1 is MNHEY and CDR2 is SMNVEV (reference sequence). This chain's CDR3 is CASSRSEGYYGYTF. The CDR3 DNA sequence: TGTGCCAGCAGTCGGTCCGAGGGATACTATGGCTACACCTTC.

V is TRBV6-1 and J is TRBJ1-1; D is possibly TRBD1 (6 bases). CDR1 is MNHNS, CDR2 SASEGT, per germline. The CDR3 extends over 14 amino acids. Trimming left V 8 bases short and J 0 bases short, with 13 bases between. The CDR3 region is CASGGTGLNTEAFF. Here the CDR3 DNA reads TGTGCCAGCGGGGGTACAGGGCTGAACACTGAAGCTTTCTTT.

V and J are TRBV5-1 and TRBJ2-5; D gene uncertain. Germline V gene lookup returns CDR1 SGHRS and CDR2 YFSETQ. V lost 2 bases to trimming and J lost 5 bases, with 13 bases between them. This CDR3 contains 14 residues. CDR3: CASSLGPLAETQYF. CDR3 coding DNA: TGCGCCAGCAGCTTAGGACCGCTGGCGGAGACCCAGTACTTC. Drawing the rest from reference TRBV5-1 and TRBJ2-5, the complete variable domain is KAGVTQTPRYLIKTRGQQVTLSCSPISGHRSVSWYQQTPGQGLQFLFEYFSETQRNKGNFPGRFSGRQFSNSRSEMNVSTLELGDSALYLCASSLGPLAETQYFGPGTRLLVL.

This chain links TRBV6-5 with TRBJ1-2, with TRBD1 as a possible D gene (6 bases). CDR1 and CDR2 from the germline V gene are MNHEY and SVGAGI. This CDR3 contains 15 residues. Trimming removed 2 bases from V and 0 bases from J, with 10 bases in between. CDR3 protein: CASSYGTTANYGYTF. CDR3 in DNA: TGTGCCAGCAGTTACGGGACAACAGCTAACTATGGCTACACCTTC.

The chain combines TRBV7-6 with TRBJ2-7; 7 bases line up with TRBD2. The V and J ends lost 3 bases and 4 bases, in that order; junction bases with no gene match: 6. The CDR3 totals 14 residues. Germline assignment: CDR1 SGHVS and CDR2 FNYEAQ. The CDR3: CASSLGLTTYEQYF. The CDR3 DNA sequence: TGTGCCAGCAGCTTGGGACTAACTACATACGAGCAGTACTTC.